The rows below give T cell receptor beta chains drawn from one sample of a study of CD8 T cells in ankylosing spondylitis. MiXCR was run by TCRdb on the 5' RACE reads, yielding one entry per CDR3 protein. The table shows roughly 450,000 distinct CDR3 sequences, with 25% to 30% occurring only once. The specimen was blood, either unsorted or a sorted T cell fraction (not recorded which). These TCRs come from a male donor with ankylosing spondylitis. Both conserved end residues are part of each CDR3. D genes are given only for firm matches. Only some rows state a clone size, as once, few, many or a class for expanded clones.

v_gene,d_gene,abundance,j_gene,CDR3aa,CDR3nt
TRBV20-1,NA,few,TRBJ2-1,CSARDITGGYNEQFF,TGCAGTGCTAGAGATATAACCGGGGGCTACAATGAGCAGTTCTTC
TRBV10-1,NA,NA,TRBJ1-1,CASSSAVRTEAFF,TGCGCCAGCAGCTCCGCGGTTCGTACTGAAGCTTTCTTT
TRBV24-1,NA,NA,TRBJ2-2,CATKQGRTGELFF,TGTGCCACGAAGCAGGGTAGGACCGGGGAGCTGTTTTTT
TRBV7-9,TRBD2,many,TRBJ2-1,CASSPRTSLNEQFF,TGTGCCAGCAGCCCCCGGACTAGCCTCAATGAGCAGTTCTTC
TRBV6-1,NA,few,TRBJ1-4,CASIQRFRGPATNEKLFF,TGTGCCAGCATTCAGAGGTTCCGGGGCCCTGCAACTAATGAAAAACTGTTTTTT
TRBV7-2,TRBD2,few,TRBJ2-1,CASSLRNVGGPNNEQFF,TGTGCCAGCAGCTTAAGGAATGTGGGAGGGCCTAACAATGAGCAGTTCTTC
TRBV5-1,TRBD2,once,TRBJ2-3,CASSGTSGTPTDTQYF,TGCGCCAGCAGCGGGACTAGCGGTACACCCACAGATACGCAGTATTTT
TRBV7-2,NA,few,TRBJ2-5,CASRIRGTQETQYF,TGTGCCAGCAGGATCCGGGGGACTCAAGAGACCCAGTACTTC
TRBV20-1,NA,few,TRBJ2-1,CSARSSTYNEQFF,TGCAGTGCGAGGTCAAGTACCTACAATGAGCAGTTCTTC
TRBV5-6,TRBD1,NA,TRBJ2-7,CASSRPGQASYEQYF,TGTGCCAGCAGCCGCCCCGGACAGGCCTCCTACGAGCAGTACTTC
TRBV5-1,NA,NA,TRBJ2-3,CASAGKPDSSGTQYF,TGCGCCAGCGCCGGGAAGCCCGATAGTAGCGGTACGCAGTATTTT